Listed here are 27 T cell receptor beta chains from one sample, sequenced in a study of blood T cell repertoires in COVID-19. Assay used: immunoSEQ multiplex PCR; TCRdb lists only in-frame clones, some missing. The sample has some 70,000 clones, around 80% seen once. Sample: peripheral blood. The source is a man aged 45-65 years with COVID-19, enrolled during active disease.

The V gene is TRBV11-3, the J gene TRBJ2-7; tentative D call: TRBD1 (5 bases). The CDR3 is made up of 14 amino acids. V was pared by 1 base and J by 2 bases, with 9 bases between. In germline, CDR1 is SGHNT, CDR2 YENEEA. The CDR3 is CASSLGGPPYEQYF. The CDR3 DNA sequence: TGTGCCAGCAGCTTAGGGGGCCCACCCTACGAGCAGTACTTC.

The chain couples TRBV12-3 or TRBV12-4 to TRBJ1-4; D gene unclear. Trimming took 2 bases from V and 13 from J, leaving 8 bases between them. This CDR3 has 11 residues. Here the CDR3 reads CASSLNTGLFF. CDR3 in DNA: TGTGCCAGCAGTTTAAACACGGGACTGTTTTTT.

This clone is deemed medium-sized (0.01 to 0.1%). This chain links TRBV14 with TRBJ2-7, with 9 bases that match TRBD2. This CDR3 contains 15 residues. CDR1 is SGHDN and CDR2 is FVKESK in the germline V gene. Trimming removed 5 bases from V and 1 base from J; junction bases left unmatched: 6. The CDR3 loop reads CASSTGTSLSYEQYF. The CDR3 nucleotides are TGTGCCAGCAGCACCGGGACTAGCCTTTCCTACGAGCAGTACTTC. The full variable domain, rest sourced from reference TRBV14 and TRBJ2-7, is EAGVTQFPSHSVIEKGQTVTLRCDPISGHDNLYWYRRVMGKEIKFLLHFVKESKQDESGMPNNRFLAERTGGTYSTLKVQPAELEDSGVYFCASSTGTSLSYEQYFGPGTRLTVT.

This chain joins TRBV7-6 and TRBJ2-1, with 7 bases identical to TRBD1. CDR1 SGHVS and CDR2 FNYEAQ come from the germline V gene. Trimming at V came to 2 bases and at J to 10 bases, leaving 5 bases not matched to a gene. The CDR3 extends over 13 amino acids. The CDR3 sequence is CASSLSQGDEQFF. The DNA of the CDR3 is TGTGCCAGCAGCTTAAGCCAGGGGGACGAGCAGTTCTTC.

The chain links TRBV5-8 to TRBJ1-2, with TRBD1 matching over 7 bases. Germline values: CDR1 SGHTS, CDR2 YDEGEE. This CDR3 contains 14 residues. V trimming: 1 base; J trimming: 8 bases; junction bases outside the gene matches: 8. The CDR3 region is CASSLPTGLGGYTF. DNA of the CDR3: TGTGCCAGCAGCTTGCCGACAGGGTTAGGCGGCTACACCTTC.

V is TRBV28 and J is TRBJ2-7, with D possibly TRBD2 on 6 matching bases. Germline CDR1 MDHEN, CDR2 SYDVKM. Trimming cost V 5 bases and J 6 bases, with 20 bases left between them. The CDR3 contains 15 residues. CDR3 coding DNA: TGTGCCAGCAGTGAGATCTCGACTAGAGGGCGCGAGCAGTACTTC. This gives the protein CASSEISTRGREQYF.

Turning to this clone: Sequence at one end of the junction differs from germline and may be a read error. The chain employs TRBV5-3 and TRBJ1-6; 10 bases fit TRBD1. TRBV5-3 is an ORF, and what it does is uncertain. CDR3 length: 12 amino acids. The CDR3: CARSFSRTGGCF. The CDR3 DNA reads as TGTGCCAGAAGCTTTAGTCGGACAGGGGGGTGCTTT.

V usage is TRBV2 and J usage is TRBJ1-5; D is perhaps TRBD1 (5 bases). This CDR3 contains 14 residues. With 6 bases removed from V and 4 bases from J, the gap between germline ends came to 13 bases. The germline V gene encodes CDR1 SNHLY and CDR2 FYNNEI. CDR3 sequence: CASRWGRGNQPQHF. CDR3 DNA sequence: TGTGCCAGCAGGTGGGGGAGGGGAAATCAGCCCCAGCATTTT.

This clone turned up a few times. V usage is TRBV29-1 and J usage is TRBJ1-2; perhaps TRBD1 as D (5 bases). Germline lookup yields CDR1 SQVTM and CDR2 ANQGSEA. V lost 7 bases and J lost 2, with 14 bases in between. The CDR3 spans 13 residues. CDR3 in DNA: TGCAGCGCAGGTCGCACAGGAAACTATGGCTACACCTTC. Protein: CSAGRTGNYGYTF.

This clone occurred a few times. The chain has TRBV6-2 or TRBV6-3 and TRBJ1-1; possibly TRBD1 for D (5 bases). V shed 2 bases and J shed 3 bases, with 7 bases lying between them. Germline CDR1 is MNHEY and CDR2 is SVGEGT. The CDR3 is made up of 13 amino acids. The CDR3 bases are TGTGCCAGCAGTTACGACAGCTACACTGAAGCTTTCTTT. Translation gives CASSYDSYTEAFF.

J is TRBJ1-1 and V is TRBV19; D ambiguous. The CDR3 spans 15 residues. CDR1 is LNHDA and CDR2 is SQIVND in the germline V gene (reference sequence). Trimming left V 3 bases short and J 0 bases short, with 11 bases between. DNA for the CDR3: TGTGCCAGTAGTATTTCCGCCAGGTTGAACACTGAAGCTTTCTTT. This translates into CASSISARLNTEAFF.

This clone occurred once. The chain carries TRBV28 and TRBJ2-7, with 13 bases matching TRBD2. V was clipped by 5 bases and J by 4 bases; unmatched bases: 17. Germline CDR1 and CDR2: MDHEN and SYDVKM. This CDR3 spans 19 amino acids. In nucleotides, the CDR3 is TGTGCCAGCAGTCCTCCCCGGACTAGCGGGAGCCCACTTAAGTACGAGCAGTACTTC. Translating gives CASSPPRTSGSPLKYEQYF.

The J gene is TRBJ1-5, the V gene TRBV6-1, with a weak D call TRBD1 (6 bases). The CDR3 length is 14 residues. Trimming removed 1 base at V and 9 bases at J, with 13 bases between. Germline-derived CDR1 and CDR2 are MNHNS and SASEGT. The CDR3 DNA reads TGTGCCAGCAGTGAAGGGACAGTGGACGGGCCCCAGCATTTT. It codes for CASSEGTVDGPQHF.

CDR3 nucleotide sequence: TGTGCCAGCAGAGGAGCAACGAACACTGAAGCTTTCTTT. This codes for CASRGATNTEAFF. This chain links TRBV28 with TRBJ1-1; unclear D gene. V shed 6 bases and J shed 1 base, with 9 bases lying between them. Germline CDR1 MDHEN, CDR2 SYDVKM. This CDR3 spans 13 amino acids.

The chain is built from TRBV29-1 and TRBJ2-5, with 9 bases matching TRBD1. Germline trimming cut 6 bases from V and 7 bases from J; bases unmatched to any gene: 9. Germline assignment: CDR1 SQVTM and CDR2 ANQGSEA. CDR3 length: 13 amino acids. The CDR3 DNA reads TGCAGCGTGGAGGGACAGGGTCTGGGGACCCAGTACTTC. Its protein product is CSVEGQGLGTQYF. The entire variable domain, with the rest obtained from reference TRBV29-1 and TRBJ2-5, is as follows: SAVISQKPSRDICQRGTSLTIQCQVDSQVTMMFWYRQQPGQSLTLIATANQGSEATYESGFVIDKFPISRPNLTFSTLTVSNMSPEDSSIYLCSVEGQGLGTQYFGPGTRLLVL.

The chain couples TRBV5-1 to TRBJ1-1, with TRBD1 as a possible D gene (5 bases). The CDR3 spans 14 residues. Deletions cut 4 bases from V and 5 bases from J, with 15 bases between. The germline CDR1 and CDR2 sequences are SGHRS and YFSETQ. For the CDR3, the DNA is TGCGCCAGCAGCCCTGGGGGGATAGGGACTGAAGCTTTCTTT. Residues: CASSPGGIGTEAFF.

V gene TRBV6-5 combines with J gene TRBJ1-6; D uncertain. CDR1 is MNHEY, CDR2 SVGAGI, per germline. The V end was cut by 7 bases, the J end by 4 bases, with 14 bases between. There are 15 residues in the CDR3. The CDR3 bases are TGTGCCAGCAAAGTTTTGGAGAGTTATAATTCACCCCTCCACTTT. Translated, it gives CASKVLESYNSPLHF.

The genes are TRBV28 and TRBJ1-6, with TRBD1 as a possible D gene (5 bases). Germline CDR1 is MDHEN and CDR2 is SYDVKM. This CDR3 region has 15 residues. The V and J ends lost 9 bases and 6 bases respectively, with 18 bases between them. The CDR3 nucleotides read TGTGCCAGTACCCAGGGCCCGGGAGGTAATTCACCCCTCCACTTT. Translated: CASTQGPGGNSPLHF.

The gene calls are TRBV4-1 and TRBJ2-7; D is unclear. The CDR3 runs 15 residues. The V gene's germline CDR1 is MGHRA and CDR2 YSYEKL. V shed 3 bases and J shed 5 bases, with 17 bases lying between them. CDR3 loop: CASSHPHRVINEQYF. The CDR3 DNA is TGCGCCAGCAGCCATCCCCACCGGGTTATCAACGAGCAGTACTTC.

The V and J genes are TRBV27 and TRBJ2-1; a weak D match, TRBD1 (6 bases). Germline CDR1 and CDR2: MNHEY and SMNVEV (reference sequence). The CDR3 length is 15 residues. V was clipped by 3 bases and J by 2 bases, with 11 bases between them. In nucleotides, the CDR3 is TGTGCCAGCAGTTTCCCTGGACAGACCTACAATGAGCAGTTCTTC. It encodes CASSFPGQTYNEQFF.

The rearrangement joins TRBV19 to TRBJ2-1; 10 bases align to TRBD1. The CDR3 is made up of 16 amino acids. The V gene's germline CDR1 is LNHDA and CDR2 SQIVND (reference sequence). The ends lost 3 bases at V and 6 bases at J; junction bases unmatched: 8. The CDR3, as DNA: TGTGCCAGTAGTATGATCCCGGGACAGGGGAGCAATGAGCAGTTCTTC. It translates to CASSMIPGQGSNEQFF.

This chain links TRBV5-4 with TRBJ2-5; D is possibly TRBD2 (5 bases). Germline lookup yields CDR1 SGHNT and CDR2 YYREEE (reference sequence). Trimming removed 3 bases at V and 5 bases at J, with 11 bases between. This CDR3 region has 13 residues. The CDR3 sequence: CASSSASGETQYF. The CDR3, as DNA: TGTGCCAGCAGCTCCGCGTCGGGGGAGACCCAGTACTTC.

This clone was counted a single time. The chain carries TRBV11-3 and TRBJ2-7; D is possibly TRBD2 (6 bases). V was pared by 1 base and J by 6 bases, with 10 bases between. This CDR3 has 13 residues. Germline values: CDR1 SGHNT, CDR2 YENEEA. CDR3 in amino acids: CASSLVAGREQYF. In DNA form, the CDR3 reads TGTGCCAGCAGCTTAGTGGCGGGGCGCGAGCAGTACTTC.

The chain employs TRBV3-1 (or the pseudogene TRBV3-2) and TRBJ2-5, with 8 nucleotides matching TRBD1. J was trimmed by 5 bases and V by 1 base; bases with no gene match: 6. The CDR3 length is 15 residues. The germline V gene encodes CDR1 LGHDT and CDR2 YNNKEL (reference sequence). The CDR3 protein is CASSQGQGTGETQYF. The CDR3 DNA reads TGTGCCAGCAGCCAAGGACAGGGGACGGGGGAGACCCAGTACTTC.

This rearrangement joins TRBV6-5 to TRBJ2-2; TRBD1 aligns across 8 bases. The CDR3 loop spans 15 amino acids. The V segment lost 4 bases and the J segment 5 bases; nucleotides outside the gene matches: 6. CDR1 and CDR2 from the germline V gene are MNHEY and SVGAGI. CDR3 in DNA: TGTGCCAGCAGTTCCGGACAGGGTAAGACCGGGGAGCTGTTTTTT. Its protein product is CASSSGQGKTGELFF.

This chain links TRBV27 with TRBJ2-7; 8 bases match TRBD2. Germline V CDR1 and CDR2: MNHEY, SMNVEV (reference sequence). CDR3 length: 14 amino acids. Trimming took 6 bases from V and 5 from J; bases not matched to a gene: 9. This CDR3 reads CASSKGSGGNEQYF. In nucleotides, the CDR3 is TGTGCCAGCAGCAAAGGGTCGGGAGGGAACGAGCAGTACTTC.

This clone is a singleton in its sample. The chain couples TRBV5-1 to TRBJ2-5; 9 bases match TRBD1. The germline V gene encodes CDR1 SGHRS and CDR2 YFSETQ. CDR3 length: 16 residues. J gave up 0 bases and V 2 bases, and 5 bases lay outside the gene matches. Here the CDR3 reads CASSLGQGSYQETQYF. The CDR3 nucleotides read TGCGCCAGCAGCTTAGGACAGGGGTCGTACCAAGAGACCCAGTACTTC.